The entry that follows covers one T cell receptor beta chain sequence. Its antigen is still unknown. No much larger clone is present one base from it, and per-base qualities are unavailable. According to the germline V gene, CDR1 reads KGHDR and CDR2 reads SFDVKD. Including the terminal cysteine and phenylalanine, the CDR3 comprises 14 residues. Of all the DNA, just the CDR3 is kept, 42 bases in frame from base 1. V lost 5 bases and J lost 6 bases, and the count of bases not matched to a germline gene is 3. The sample is drawn from a study of blood T cell repertoires in COVID-19 (dated by TCRdb to the early 2020s). The study in broad terms: Samples covering the acute and convalescent phases of COVID-19 were provided by collaborators in the United States, Italy and Spain. Where available, HLA class I and class II types were taken from metadata supplied by the sample provider and were not determined by assay-based typing. A de-identified subject ID, COVID-19 status, age in years and sex were almost always included in the sample metadata. The repertoires were released in a freely available public database intended as a resource for research on the immune response to SARS-CoV-2. Samples were obtained from the ongoing ImmuneRACE study (first 160 participants) and from over 1,000 subjects provided by 6 global collaborators. The prospective study material was composed of cDNA or gDNA derived from T cells, B-cell-depleted T cells, or PBMCs. Deeply sampled blood TCRbeta repertoires from subjects exposed to, actively infected with, or recovered from COVID-19 were included in the dataset. What the research found in general, with its limitations: Clinical and demographic metadata were provided uncurated, with the amount varying by source and participant.

TCRbeta CDR3 regions were amplified from genomic DNA by means of the immunoSEQ Assay, a bias-controlled multiplex PCR. As for how the authors treated the data: Within the assay, amplification of reference gene primers was used to estimate how many nucleated cells each sample contained. Sequence reads were collapsed and filtered to measure the absolute abundance of every unique TCRbeta CDR3 rearrangement. Productive Simpson clonality was computed per sample as the square root of Simpson's diversity index over productive rearrangements. As stored in TCRdb, this immuneACCESS dataset retains in-frame rearrangements with V and J assigned. A fraction of the clones does not appear; measured against another copy, unresolved V genes explain less than half of the discrepancy, and the remainder lacks a known reason. That table furnishes V, J and clone size, whereas the DNA furnished D and trimming. Counted in this sample were 120,000 to 150,000 clones; more than 70% of them appeared once. The ten largest clones take up 5% of the sample.

The collaborating institutions used their own protocols to collect whole blood in K2EDTA tubes. Collaborator samples were shipped for TCRbeta analysis as frozen whole blood, isolated PBMCs, or DNA extracted from either sample type. This sequence originates from a woman in her fifties or sixties with acute or convalescent COVID-19. Sequencing was done on a sample of peripheral blood. The sequence joins TRBV24-1 to TRBJ1-6; 7 central bases correspond to TRBD1. The DNA sequence follows: TGTGCCACCAGTGGACGGGACAGTAATTCACCCCTCCACTTT. It encodes CATSGRDSNSPLHF.